The clone carrying this TCR beta chain has just a few counts. What it binds is unknown. The CDR3 is 17 residues long. Unmatched junction bases numbered 16, after V lost 7 bases and J lost 7 bases. The sample belongs to a study of blood T cells in healthy people across ages. Alongside a J-beta primer mix, a sample-barcoded 5' primer served in a second PCR lasting roughly 7 to 11 cycles. MiXCR, run by TCRdb on the 5' RACE reads, gives a single entry per CDR3 protein. The sample holds over 1,300,000 distinct CDR3 sequences, roughly 60% seen once. Study-level findings and limits: Calculation of diversity from one million T cells yielded estimates considered to be underestimates.

Caucasian, healthy and from Russia, the donors were aged between about 6 and 90. This receptor was identified in a man between 18 and 35 years old in good health. The chain is built from TRBV12-3 or TRBV12-4 and TRBJ2-1, with 10 positions matching TRBD2. Material for sequencing was blood. CDR3 in DNA: TGTGCCAGCATTCCAATGGGCCTAGCGGGAGAAGGGAATGAGCAGTTCTTC. Protein product: CASIPMGLAGEGNEQFF.